The rows below give T cell receptor beta chains drawn from one sample of a study of human T cells and chemical hapten exposure. MiXCR, run by TCRdb on the RACE reads, gives a single entry per CDR3 protein. The sample yields approximately 80,000 distinct CDR3 sequences, 6% to 9% seen once. Sequenced material: whole blood, taken in connection with sensitization to the hapten diphenylcyclopropenone (DPC). The source of these receptors is a woman in her thirties with alopecia areata. Some clones in this sample may be carry-over from other donors' samples. Both conserved end residues are trimmed from each CDR3. Where a row states a size, it is once, few, many or the class of an expanded clone; other rows omit it.

V,J,size,CDR3
TRBV12-3/TRBV12-4,TRBJ2-3,many,ASSFRATDTQY
TRBV2,TRBJ1-1,many,ASEGTGGSPTEAF
TRBV7-2,TRBJ1-4,-,ASSPRTGGYEKLF
TRBV5-1,TRBJ2-7,many,ASSPQGPRIDEQY
TRBV6-6,TRBJ2-5,many,ASSYSPRGRTETQY
TRBV7-9,TRBJ1-2,-,ASSLGNLDGYT
TRBV30,TRBJ1-1,-,ARYRGTEAF
TRBV30,TRBJ1-2,-,AWSRAVDGYT
TRBV3-1,TRBJ1-1,many,ASSPPAGGHSAF
TRBV2,TRBJ1-1,-,ASSRPGQLNTEAF
TRBV29-1,TRBJ2-5,-,STLGRQETQY
TRBV6-5,TRBJ1-2,few,ASSYSPVYGYT
TRBV27,TRBJ2-5,few,ASASGYSETQY
TRBV5-1,TRBJ2-1,-,ASSLYPSGNEQF
TRBV6-5,TRBJ2-7,many,ASSYDGTAYEQY
TRBV20-1,TRBJ2-3,few,SARDRVGDTQY
TRBV7-2,TRBJ2-1,many,ASSLIRLSGGEQF
TRBV10-3,TRBJ2-3,many,ATLAGVTDTQY
TRBV11-2,TRBJ2-3,many,ASSLDGGRGDTQY
TRBV29-1,TRBJ1-1,many,SVAKGTEAF
TRBV7-6,TRBJ2-1,few,ASSLAGLAGLDEQF
TRBV3-1,TRBJ2-5,-,ASSQGRTLETQY
TRBV29-1,TRBJ1-1,many,SVESTRNTEAF
TRBV6-6,TRBJ2-1,many,ASSAYEQF
TRBV29-1,TRBJ2-1,-,SVEDYNEQF
TRBV29-1,TRBJ2-3,many,SVEALAGAYTDTQY
TRBV9,TRBJ1-1,many,ASSVGPQGAEAF
TRBV6-1,TRBJ2-7,many,ASSERGFEQY
TRBV20-1,TRBJ1-4,many,SAKSWQVGGEKLF
TRBV7-3,TRBJ2-3,many,ASSLMGAGADTQY
TRBV11-3,TRBJ2-1,many,ASSLGQGSGEQF
TRBV29-1,TRBJ2-7,few,SVESQGESYEQY
TRBV7-9,TRBJ1-2,few,ASSSTQGNNYGYT
TRBV6-5,TRBJ2-5,many,ASSFRTRQETQY
TRBV9,TRBJ1-5,many,ASSPSQGGTGDGQPQH
TRBV6-1,TRBJ2-3,many,ASSEASGGGTDTQY
TRBV12-3/TRBV12-4,TRBJ2-7,-,ASSLTGQRREQY
TRBV24-1,TRBJ1-1,many,ATSDTWVEGPTTEAF
TRBV20-1,TRBJ2-7,many,SARRIPYEQY
TRBV6-5,TRBJ1-2,few,ASSLDREAYGYT
TRBV20-1,TRBJ2-7,-,SARHFPGEGYHEQY
TRBV10-3,TRBJ1-2,many,ATLPQQGINYGYT
TRBV19,TRBJ1-3,few,ATGQGSSGNTIY
TRBV5-1,TRBJ1-2,few,ASSSGQGGNGYT
TRBV4-2,TRBJ2-4,few,ASSQVIGGAKNIQY
TRBV20-1,TRBJ1-1,-,SAAPGQPTPAF
TRBV10-3,TRBJ1-2,many,AISGVRQGNLSRGNYGYT
TRBV29-1,TRBJ1-1,few,SVVGGQGLNTEAF
TRBV10-3,TRBJ2-7,many,AISGSRGNDEQY
TRBV29-1,TRBJ1-1,few,SVEEKGAEAF
TRBV7-2,TRBJ1-4,many,ASSLTQGTNEKLF
TRBV12-3/TRBV12-4,TRBJ1-2,few,ASSLTRVGYT
TRBV27,TRBJ1-2,-,ASSPPGGKGGYT
TRBV7-9,TRBJ2-4,many,ASSFAGQGNIQY